This T cell receptor (beta chain) appears in the sequencing data of a study of shared clonotypes between healthy human individuals. The CDR3 sequence is 14 residues long. Between the trimmed V and J ends, which lost 3 bases and 6 bases, there was a span of 16 bases. In germline, CDR1 is SGHRS, CDR2 YFSETQ. Study-wide results and caveats: Sampling covered blood only; tissue repertoires likely differ.

Every subset had its genomic DNA shared out evenly among several immunoSEQ plates. Original handling: Filtering differed for immunoSEQ, which gave only junction sequences without quality scores. Some clones are missing from TCRdb's copy, which holds only in-frame ones; the method was immunoSEQ multiplex PCR. The V and J calls and the clone size are those of that table, but D and trimming were determined from the DNA. The profile shows about 460,000 clones, approximately 71% of them singletons. Worth noting for this clone: Its specificity is unknown.

This chain connects TRBV5-1 to TRBJ2-7; TRBD2 might be the D (5 bases). This clonotype originated in a woman in her thirties or forties in good health. Some clones in this sample may be carry-over from other donors' samples. The sequenced material came from PBMCs. The CDR3 DNA reads as TGCGCCAGCAGCTGGCCAGAACTAGGTCGCGAGCAGTACTTC. Protein product: CASSWPELGREQYF.